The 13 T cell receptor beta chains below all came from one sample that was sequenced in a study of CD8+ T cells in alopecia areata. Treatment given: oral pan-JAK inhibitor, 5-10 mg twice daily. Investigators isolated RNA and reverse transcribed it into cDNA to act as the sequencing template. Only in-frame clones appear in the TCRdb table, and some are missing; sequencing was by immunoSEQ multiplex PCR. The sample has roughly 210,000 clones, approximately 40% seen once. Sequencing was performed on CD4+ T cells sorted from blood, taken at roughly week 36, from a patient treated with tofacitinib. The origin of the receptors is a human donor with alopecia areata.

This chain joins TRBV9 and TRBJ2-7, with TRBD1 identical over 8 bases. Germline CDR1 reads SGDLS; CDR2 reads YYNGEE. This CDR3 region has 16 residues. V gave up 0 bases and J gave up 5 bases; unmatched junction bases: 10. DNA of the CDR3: TGTGCCAGCAGCGTAGGAGGGCGGACAGGGAGTAACGAGCAGTACTTC. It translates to CASSVGGRTGSNEQYF. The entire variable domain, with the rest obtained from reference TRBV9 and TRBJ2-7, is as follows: DSGVTQTPKHLITATGQRVTLRCSPRSGDLSVYWYQQSLDQGLQFLIQYYNGEERAKGNILERFSAQQFPDLHSELNLSSLELGDSALYFCASSVGGRTGSNEQYFGPGTRLTVT.

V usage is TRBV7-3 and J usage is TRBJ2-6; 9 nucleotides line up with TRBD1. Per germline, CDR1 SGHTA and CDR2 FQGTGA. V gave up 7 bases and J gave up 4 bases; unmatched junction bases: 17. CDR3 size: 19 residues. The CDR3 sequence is CASTYKQGAPHLGANVLTF. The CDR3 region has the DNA TGTGCCAGCACCTACAAACAGGGGGCGCCCCATTTGGGGGCCAACGTCCTGACTTTC.

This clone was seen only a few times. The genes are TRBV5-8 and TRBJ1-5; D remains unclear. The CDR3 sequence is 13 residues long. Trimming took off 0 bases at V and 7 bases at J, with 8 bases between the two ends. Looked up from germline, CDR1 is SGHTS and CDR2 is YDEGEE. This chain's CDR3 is CASSLGYSQPQHF. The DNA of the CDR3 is TGTGCCAGCAGCTTGGGGTACTCCCAGCCCCAGCATTTT.

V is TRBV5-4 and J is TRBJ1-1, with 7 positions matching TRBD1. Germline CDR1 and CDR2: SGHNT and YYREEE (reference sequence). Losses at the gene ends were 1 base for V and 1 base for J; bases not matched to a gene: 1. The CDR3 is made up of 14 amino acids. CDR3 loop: CASSLRDRNTEAFF. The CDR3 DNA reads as TGTGCCAGCAGCTTGAGGGACAGGAACACTGAAGCTTTCTTT.

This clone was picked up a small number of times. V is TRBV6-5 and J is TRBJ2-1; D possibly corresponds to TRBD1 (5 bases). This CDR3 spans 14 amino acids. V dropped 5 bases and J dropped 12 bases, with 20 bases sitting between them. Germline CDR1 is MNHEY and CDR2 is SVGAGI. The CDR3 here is CASSGQSGNLRQFF. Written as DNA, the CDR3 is TGTGCCAGCAGTGGGCAATCAGGGAACCTTCGGCAGTTCTTC.

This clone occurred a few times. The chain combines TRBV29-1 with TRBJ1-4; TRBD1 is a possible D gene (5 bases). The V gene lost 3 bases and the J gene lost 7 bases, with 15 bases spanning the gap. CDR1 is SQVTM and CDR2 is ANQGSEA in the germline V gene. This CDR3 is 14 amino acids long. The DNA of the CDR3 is TGCAGCGTTGACACAGGTATCGGTGGTGAAAAACTGTTTTTT. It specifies CSVDTGIGGEKLFF.

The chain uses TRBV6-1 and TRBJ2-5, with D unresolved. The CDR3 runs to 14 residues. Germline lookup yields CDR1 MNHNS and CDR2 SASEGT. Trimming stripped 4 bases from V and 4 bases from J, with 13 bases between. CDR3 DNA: TGTGCCAGCAGTGGGGCGGCCGGACGAGAGACCCAGTACTTC. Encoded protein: CASSGAAGRETQYF.

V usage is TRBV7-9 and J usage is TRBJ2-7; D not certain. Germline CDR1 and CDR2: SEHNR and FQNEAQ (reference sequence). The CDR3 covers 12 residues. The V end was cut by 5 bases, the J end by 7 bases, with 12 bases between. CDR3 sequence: CASSPKGLEQYF. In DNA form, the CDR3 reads TGTGCCAGCAGCCCCAAGGGTTTGGAGCAGTACTTC. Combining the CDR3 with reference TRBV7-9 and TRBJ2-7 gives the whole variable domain DTGVSQNPRHKITKRGQNVTFRCDPISEHNRLYWYRQTLGQGPEFLTYFQNEAQLEKSRLLSDRFSAERPKGSFSTLEIQRTEQGDSAMYLCASSPKGLEQYFGPGTRLTVT.

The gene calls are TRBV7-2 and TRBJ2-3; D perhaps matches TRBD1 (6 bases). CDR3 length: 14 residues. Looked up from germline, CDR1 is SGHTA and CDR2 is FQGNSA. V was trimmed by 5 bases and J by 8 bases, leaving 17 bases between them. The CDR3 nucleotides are TGTGCCAGCAGCCCTAGCAGCACAGGGACTACGCAGTATTTT. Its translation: CASSPSSTGTTQYF.

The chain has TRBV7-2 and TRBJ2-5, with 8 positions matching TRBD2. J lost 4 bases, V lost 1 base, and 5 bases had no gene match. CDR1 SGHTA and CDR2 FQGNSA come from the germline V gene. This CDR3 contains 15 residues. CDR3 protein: CASSLGSSGSETQYF. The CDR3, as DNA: TGTGCCAGCAGCTTAGGGTCTAGCGGGTCAGAGACCCAGTACTTC.

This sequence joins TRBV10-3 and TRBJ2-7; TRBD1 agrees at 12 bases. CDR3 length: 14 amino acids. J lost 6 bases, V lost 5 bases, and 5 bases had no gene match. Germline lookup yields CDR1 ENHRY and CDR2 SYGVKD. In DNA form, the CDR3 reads TGTGCCATCAGTCGGGACAGGGGGCGCAGCGAGCAGTACTTC. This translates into CAISRDRGRSEQYF.

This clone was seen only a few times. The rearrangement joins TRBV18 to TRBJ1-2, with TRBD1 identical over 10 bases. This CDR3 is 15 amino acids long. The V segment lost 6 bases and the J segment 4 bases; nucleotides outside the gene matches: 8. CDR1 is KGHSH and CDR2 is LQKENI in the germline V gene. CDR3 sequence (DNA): TGTGCCAGCTCTCTCGCCGGGACAGGGGCCTATGGCTACACCTTC. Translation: CASSLAGTGAYGYTF.

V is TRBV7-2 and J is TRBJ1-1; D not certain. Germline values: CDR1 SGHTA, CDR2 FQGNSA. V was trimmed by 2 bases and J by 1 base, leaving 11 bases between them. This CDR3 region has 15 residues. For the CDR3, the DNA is TGTGCCAGCAGCTTAAGGGAAGTAAAGAACACTGAAGCTTTCTTT. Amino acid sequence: CASSLREVKNTEAFF.